Listed below are T cell receptor beta chains from one sample, sequenced in a study of blood T cell repertoires in COVID-19. Method: immunoSEQ multiplex PCR; TCRdb's copy keeps in-frame clones and lacks some. This sample has over 100,000 clones, with around 90% found just once. Sequencing input: peripheral blood. The receptors here all came from a man aged 50-59 years with active COVID-19. CDR3s include the opening cysteine and the closing phenylalanine or tryptophan. The D gene is left open where the match is weak. Clone size, where shown, is once, few, many, or a class for clones that have expanded.

TRBD1	TRBV27	.	TRBJ2-7	CASSPSGQEIFYEQYF	TGTGCCAGCAGTCCTTCAGGACAGGAGATTTTCTACGAGCAGTACTTC
TRBD1	TRBV19	once	TRBJ1-1	CASRAGTGGEMNTEAFF	TGTGCCAGTAGGGCCGGGACAGGGGGCGAGATGAACACTGAAGCTTTCTTT
.	TRBV7-9	.	TRBJ1-1	CASSLGGIAEAFF	TGTGCCAGCAGCTTAGGGGGCATAGCTGAAGCTTTCTTT
TRBD2	TRBV4-2	.	TRBJ2-3	CASSPRASGGRTDTQYF	TGTGCCAGCAGCCCCAGGGCTAGCGGGGGGCGCACAGATACGCAGTATTTT
.	TRBV7-9	once	TRBJ2-5	CASSYDPYGAQYF	TGTGCCAGCAGCTACGACCCGTACGGGGCCCAGTACTTC
.	TRBV5-1	.	TRBJ1-2	CASSSSQGIYGYTF	TGCGCCAGCAGCTCGTCACAGGGTATTTATGGCTACACCTTC
TRBD1	TRBV6-5	once	TRBJ1-3	CASRRGTEGNTIYF	TGTGCCAGCAGACGCGGGACAGAGGGAAACACCATATATTTT
.	TRBV7-2	.	TRBJ2-4	CASSLPGKNIQYF	TGTGCCAGCAGCCTCCCCGGCAAAAACATTCAGTACTTC
TRBD2	TRBV7-3	.	TRBJ2-1	CASSLAGAPSYNEQFF	TGTGCCAGCAGCCTAGCGGGGGCCCCCTCCTACAATGAGCAGTTCTTC
.	TRBV2	.	TRBJ2-7	CASSENTAYEQYF	TGTGCCAGCAGTGAGAATACGGCCTACGAGCAGTACTTC
.	TRBV27	.	TRBJ2-7	CASSLQGWDYEQYF	TGTGCCAGCAGTTTGCAGGGTTGGGACTACGAGCAGTACTTC
TRBD1	TRBV6-5	.	TRBJ1-2	CASSWTGQNGYTF	TGTGCCAGCAGCTGGACAGGGCAAAATGGCTACACCTTC
TRBD1	TRBV5-4	once	TRBJ2-1	CASREGTGVVNEQFF	TGTGCCAGCAGAGAGGGGACAGGGGTTGTAAATGAGCAGTTCTTC
.	TRBV13	.	TRBJ2-5	CASSPGLPERTQYF	TGTGCCAGCAGCCCCGGACTACCAGAGAGGACCCAGTACTTC
.	TRBV7-2	few	TRBJ1-1	CASSFQGLEAFF	TGTGCCAGCAGCTTTCAGGGCCTTGAAGCTTTCTTT
.	TRBV18	.	TRBJ1-5	CASSPPGGNQPQHF	TGTGCCAGCTCACCTCCAGGGGGCAATCAGCCCCAGCATTTT
.	TRBV7-9	.	TRBJ2-7	CASSRDSNEQYF	TGTGCCAGCAGCCGGGACTCCAACGAGCAGTACTTC
TRBD1	TRBV27	.	TRBJ2-2	CASSLFDLGTGVPGELFF	TGTGCCAGCAGTTTATTCGATCTCGGGACAGGGGTTCCCGGGGAGCTGTTTTTT
TRBD2	TRBV18	once	TRBJ2-1	CASSPAWGGDYREQFF	TGTGCCAGCTCACCCGCTTGGGGGGGGGACTACAGGGAGCAGTTCTTC
.	TRBV4-1	.	TRBJ2-7	CASSQIGAYEQYF	TGCGCCAGCAGCCAAATCGGGGCCTACGAGCAGTACTTC
TRBD1	TRBV10-3	.	TRBJ1-5	CAIKQGAAQPQHF	TGTGCCATCAAACAGGGGGCGGCTCAGCCCCAGCATTTT
.	TRBV19	.	TRBJ2-1	CASSITAEARDEQFF	TGTGCCAGTAGTATCACGGCTGAGGCCCGCGATGAGCAGTTCTTC
TRBD1	TRBV5-1	.	TRBJ2-7	CASSLADRSYEQYF	TGCGCCAGCAGCTTGGCGGACAGGTCCTACGAGCAGTACTTC
.	TRBV14	.	TRBJ2-7	CASSRSVGFPSTYEQYF	TGTGCCAGCAGCCGGTCGGTTGGTTTCCCCTCAACCTACGAGCAGTACTTC
TRBD1	TRBV5-1	.	TRBJ2-7	CASSNTGAGEQYF	TGCGCCAGCAGCAACACAGGGGCTGGGGAGCAGTACTTC
TRBD1	TRBV15	.	TRBJ1-5	CATSPTGTSNQPQHF	TGTGCCACCAGCCCGACAGGGACGAGCAATCAGCCCCAGCATTTT
.	TRBV19	few	TRBJ2-7	CASIFTGDLYEQYF	TGTGCCAGTATATTCACGGGGGACCTCTACGAGCAGTACTTC
TRBD2	TRBV5-1	.	TRBJ2-7	CASSLASGTRSYEQYF	TGCGCCAGCAGCTTGGCCTCCGGGACTAGATCCTACGAGCAGTACTTC
.	TRBV11-3	.	TRBJ1-1	CASSLDGVNTEAFF	TGTGCCAGCAGCTTAGACGGGGTAAACACTGAAGCTTTCTTT
TRBD1	TRBV29-1	.	TRBJ1-3	CSVWTGGSGNTIYF	TGCAGCGTCTGGACAGGGGGCTCTGGAAACACCATATATTTT
TRBD1	TRBV6-5	.	TRBJ1-1	CASSYSGQGATEAFF	TGTGCCAGCAGTTACTCGGGACAGGGGGCGACTGAAGCTTTCTTT
.	TRBV5-6	.	TRBJ2-7	CASSQLGQGSSYEQYF	TGTGCCAGCAGCCAGCTGGGGCAGGGGAGCTCCTACGAGCAGTACTTC
TRBD2	TRBV3-1/TRBV3-2	.	TRBJ2-7	CASSLGEGLAVEQYF	TGTGCCAGCAGCCTGGGTGAGGGACTAGCGGTCGAGCAGTACTTC
TRBD1	TRBV5-6	.	TRBJ2-7	CASSPIGQGGYEQYF	TGTGCCAGCAGCCCAATCGGACAGGGCGGCTACGAGCAGTACTTC
TRBD1	TRBV7-2	once	TRBJ2-1	CASSAAGQGFGEQFF	TGTGCCAGCAGCGCAGCGGGACAGGGTTTCGGTGAGCAGTTCTTC
.	TRBV23-1	.	TRBJ2-3	CASSQSSPVANTDTQYF	TGCGCCAGCAGTCAATCGAGTCCCGTCGCAAACACAGATACGCAGTATTTT
.	TRBV9	.	TRBJ1-1	CASSVQGGSTEAFF	TGTGCCAGCAGCGTCCAAGGTGGGAGCACTGAAGCTTTCTTT
.	TRBV5-8	.	TRBJ2-7	CASSFMSYEQYF	TGTGCCAGCAGCTTTATGAGCTACGAGCAGTACTTC
TRBD1	TRBV30	.	TRBJ2-7	CAWSLGGTGEQYF	TGTGCCTGGAGTTTAGGGGGCACGGGAGAGCAGTACTTC
.	TRBV4-1	.	TRBJ2-5	CASSRGGTNQETQYF	TGCGCCAGCAGCCGCGGAGGGACCAACCAAGAGACCCAGTACTTC
.	TRBV7-6	.	TRBJ2-2	CASSSTGLGTGELFF	TGTGCCAGCAGCTCCACAGGGTTGGGCACCGGGGAGCTGTTTTTT
TRBD2	TRBV5-1	.	TRBJ2-5	CASSRGTSGQETQYF	TGCGCCAGCAGCCGGGGGACTAGCGGCCAAGAGACCCAGTACTTC
TRBD1	TRBV5-5	.	TRBJ1-4	CASSLLRGQGTNEKLFF	TGTGCCAGCAGCTTGCTCAGGGGGCAGGGGACTAATGAAAAACTGTTTTTT
TRBD2	TRBV9	.	TRBJ2-3	CASSVGSGGDTQYF	TGTGCCAGCAGCGTAGGCAGCGGGGGGGATACGCAGTATTTT
.	TRBV30	.	TRBJ1-1	CAWSRWGELKNTEAFF	TGTGCCTGGAGTCGCTGGGGGGAGCTGAAAAACACTGAAGCTTTCTTT
.	TRBV6-4	.	TRBJ2-1	CASSLDSSYNEQFF	TGTGCCAGCAGCCTGGACAGCTCCTACAATGAGCAGTTCTTC